Each of the 16 T cell receptor beta chains below was sequenced from the same sample in a study of T cells in Graves' hyperthyroidism and ophthalmopathy. It was RNA transcripts that yielded the amplified TCR beta CDR3 regions. The HTBI primer set served for first-round RT-PCR of the TCR CDR3. TCRdb redid the calling of the multiplex PCR reads with MiXCR, one entry per CDR3 protein. Of hundreds of thousands of distinct CDR3 sequences listed, around 15% were seen once; the top ten hold approximately 19%. Sequenced material: blood. Receptor source: an older woman with Graves' ophthalmopathy.

This clonotype has ten or more counts. The chain links TRBV2 to TRBJ2-3, with 8 bases aligning to TRBD2. Trimming removed 7 bases from V and 3 bases from J; junction bases left unmatched: 9. This CDR3 is 15 amino acids long. Germline assignment: CDR1 SNHLY and CDR2 FYNNEI. The CDR3 nucleotides read TGTGCCAGCACTAGATACCAGCGGGAGACAGATACGCAGTATTTT. Its translation: CASTRYQRETDTQYF.

In this sample, this clonotype turned up many times. The J gene is TRBJ2-1, the V gene TRBV5-1; 8 positions match TRBD1. Germline-derived CDR1 and CDR2 are SGHRS and YFSETQ. The CDR3 loop spans 15 amino acids. Trimming removed 0 bases from V and 7 bases from J; junction bases left unmatched: 6. The CDR3 bases are TGCGCCAGCAGCTTGGTACAGGGGGGTTGGAATGAGCAGTTCTTC. Translated, it gives CASSLVQGGWNEQFF.

This clonotype was seen ten or more times. V and J are TRBV7-2 and TRBJ1-1; maybe TRBD1 (5 bases). Between the trimmed V and J ends, which lost 4 bases and 2 bases, there was a span of 14 bases. The CDR3 has 15 amino acids. Germline V gives CDR1 SGHTA, CDR2 FQGNSA. Here the CDR3 DNA reads TGTGCCAGCAGCTCAGGGCGGGCGCACAACACTGAAGCTTTCTTT. Its protein product is CASSSGRAHNTEAFF.

This clonotype was recorded a few times. The rearrangement joins TRBV27 to TRBJ1-1, with 9 nucleotides matching TRBD1. This CDR3 spans 15 amino acids. The V gene's germline CDR1 is MNHEY and CDR2 SMNVEV (reference sequence). Unmatched junction bases numbered 7, after V lost 4 bases and J lost 4 bases. CDR3 in amino acids: CASSSTDRGLTEAFF. The CDR3 DNA sequence: TGTGCCAGCAGTTCTACGGACAGGGGTCTCACTGAAGCTTTCTTT.

This rearrangement joins TRBV19 to TRBJ2-5, with 8 bases lining up with TRBD2. The V gene's germline CDR1 is LNHDA and CDR2 SQIVND (reference sequence). The CDR3 has 13 residues. With V trimmed by 9 bases and J by 4 bases, 7 bases remained unmatched. The chain's CDR3 is CASARGARETQYF. Written as DNA, the CDR3 is TGTGCCAGCGCGCGGGGGGCCAGAGAGACCCAGTACTTC.

Comment on this clonotype: A read error may explain this, as a much larger clone is one base away. The V gene is TRBV5-1, the J gene TRBJ2-7, with 7 bases aligning to TRBD2. The ends lost 6 bases at V and 0 bases at J; junction bases unmatched: 6. This CDR3 is built from 14 residues. CDR1 is SGHRS, CDR2 YFSETQ, per germline. The CDR3 sequence: CASTPGGNSYEQYF. For the CDR3, the DNA is TGCGCCAGCACCCCGGGGGGTAACTCCTACGAGCAGTACTTC.

This clonotype was found many times. The chain links TRBV20-1 to TRBJ2-3; D is unresolved. Trimming stripped 4 bases from V and 3 bases from J, with 14 bases between. This CDR3 contains 14 residues. Germline V gene lookup returns CDR1 DFQATT and CDR2 SNEGSKA (reference sequence). For the CDR3, the DNA is TGCAGTGCTAAACCTCTAAGGATTACAGATACGCAGTATTTT. The encoded protein is CSAKPLRITDTQYF.

This clonotype occurred many times. The chain uses TRBV2 and TRBJ2-1; the D call may be TRBD1 or TRBD2 (5 bases each). Germline values: CDR1 SNHLY, CDR2 FYNNEI. The V end lost 1 base, the J end lost 1 base, and 11 bases lay between the germline ends. The CDR3 has 16 amino acids. CDR3 DNA: TGTGCCAGCAGTGAAGGAGGGGAAGGGTCCTACAATGAGCAGTTCTTC. Translated, it gives CASSEGGEGSYNEQFF.

This clonotype was observed a few times. This rearrangement joins TRBV27 to TRBJ2-1; 8 nucleotides align to TRBD2. Germline-derived CDR1 and CDR2 are MNHEY and SMNVEV (reference sequence). The CDR3 length is 17 residues. V was clipped by 5 bases and J by 0 bases; unmatched bases: 9. The CDR3 loop is CASSPRDSGISYNEQFF. In DNA, the CDR3 is TGTGCCAGCAGTCCGAGGGATAGCGGGATCTCCTACAATGAGCAGTTCTTC.

This clonotype has only a few counts. The rearrangement joins TRBV7-2 to TRBJ2-6; no definite D call. V was pared by 2 bases and J by 0 bases, with 8 bases between. There are 16 residues in the CDR3. From germline, CDR1 is SGHTA and CDR2 FQGNSA. In DNA, the CDR3 is TGTGCCAGCAGCTTATACTTAAGCTCTGGGGCCAACGTCCTGACTTTC. Its protein is CASSLYLSSGANVLTF.

J is TRBJ1-5 and V is TRBV28; D gene ambiguous. The ends were cut back, 1 base at V and 9 bases at J, with 16 bases in the middle. The CDR3 length is 15 residues. CDR1 and CDR2 from the germline V gene are MDHEN and SYDVKM. The CDR3 bases are TGTGCCAGCAGTTTATCTGCCGGAGGTCTCACGCCCCAGCATTTT. This translates into CASSLSAGGLTPQHF.

This clonotype was found many times. CDR3 region: CASSSAGTSSPYEQYF. CDR3 DNA sequence: TGTGCCAGCAGTAGTGCAGGGACTAGTTCTCCCTACGAGCAGTACTTC. The chain couples TRBV28 to TRBJ2-7, with 8 bases identical to TRBD2. Trimming took 5 bases from V and 2 from J; bases not matched to a gene: 11. CDR3 length equals 16 residues. Germline V gives CDR1 MDHEN, CDR2 SYDVKM.

There are many counts of this clonotype. This sequence joins TRBV30 and TRBJ1-1, with a tentative D call TRBD1 (5 bases). The CDR3 runs 14 residues. The V gene lost 1 base and the J gene lost 4 bases, with 13 bases spanning the gap. The germline V gene has CDR1 GTSNPN and CDR2 SVGIG (reference sequence). The CDR3 DNA follows: TGTGCCTGGAGTGGGCTAGGGGTGGGCACTGAAGCTTTCTTT. Encoded protein: CAWSGLGVGTEAFF.

The chain couples TRBV6-1 to TRBJ1-2, with D hard to call. The germline V and J ends were trimmed by 10 bases and 8 bases, with 23 bases remaining between them. The germline V gene has CDR1 MNHNS and CDR2 SASEGT. The CDR3 totals 14 residues. The CDR3 nucleotides read TGTGCCACTACGAAACCCGGGAGCCAAGGAGGCTACACCTTC. It yields the protein CATTKPGSQGGYTF.

This clonotype was seen ten or more times. This chain joins TRBV11-2 and TRBJ2-2; TRBD2 aligns across 7 bases. CDR3 length equals 16 residues. V lost 1 base and J lost 7; bases outside the gene matches: 9. Germline lookup yields CDR1 SGHAT and CDR2 FQNNGV. The CDR3 sequence is CASSLVAGDVVGELFF. CDR3 in DNA: TGTGCCAGCAGCTTAGTGGCGGGAGACGTGGTCGGGGAGCTGTTTTTT.

Comments on this clonotype: This may come from a read error, since a much larger clone is one base off. V and J are TRBV7-9 and TRBJ2-2; 8 nucleotides match TRBD2. V lost 4 bases and J lost 4; bases outside the gene matches: 14. The CDR3 consists of 18 residues. The germline V gene has CDR1 SEHNR and CDR2 FQNEAQ (reference sequence). CDR3: CASSYRSGEGIGTGELFF. Written as DNA, the CDR3 is TGTGCCAGCAGCTATCGTAGCGGGGAGGGGATTGGCACCGGGGAGCTGTTTTTT.